This T cell receptor beta chain was observed in a study of human CD8 memory T cell subsets. Findings and caveats of the study: Diversity, measured as normalized Shannon-Wiener diversity, was similarly high in stem-like memory and precursor exhausted T cells. Effector memory cells did not share this. When diversity was estimated with Chao1, stem-like memory T cells appeared more diverse than precursor exhausted T cells.

Note on this clonotype: As yet, its antigen is unknown.

UMI-labeled 5' RACE generated the TCR beta libraries. Using the 5' RACE reads, TCRdb records one entry per CDR3 protein without DNA. The listing contains around 10,000 distinct CDR3 sequences. The stem-like memory CD8+ T cells (TSTEM) had a CCR7+ PD-1- TIGIT- phenotype. Duplicate roughly 140,000-cell vials of sorted CD8+ T cells per subset supplied the RNA. Source material: CD8+ stem-like memory T cells (TSCM and TCM) sorted from PBMCs. The subset was: stem-like memory CD8 T cells (TSTEM), CCR7+ PD-1- TIGIT-. The clonotype was recovered from a human donor in good health.

CDR3 sequence: CASSPLVAGGPDTQYF. V is TRBV5-5 and J is TRBJ2-3; the D call of TRBD2 rests on TCRdb alone, since no DNA is present to check it. The CDR3 length is 16 residues. The germline gives CDR1 SGHKS, CDR2 YYEKEE (reference sequence).